One sample yielded the 14 T cell receptor beta chains listed below, sequenced in a study of blood T cell repertoires in COVID-19. Profiling relied on immunoSEQ multiplex PCR, and the TCRdb table lists in-frame clones only, not all of them. This sample yields about 43,000 clones, of which roughly four fifths are seen a single time; about 22% belongs to the top ten. The source material was peripheral blood. These receptors were collected from a woman aged 60-75 years with acute or convalescent COVID-19.

This chain joins TRBV29-1 and TRBJ2-5; possibly TRBD2 for D (6 bases). The CDR3 contains 14 residues. Germline V lookup: CDR1 SQVTM, CDR2 ANQGSEA. The V and J ends lost 6 bases and 5 bases respectively, with 19 bases between them. The CDR3 DNA is TGCAGCGTGACCCGGGACTTAATGTTGGAGACCCAGTACTTC. It translates to CSVTRDLMLETQYF.

This clone was observed a handful of times. The V and J genes are TRBV9 and TRBJ2-1; possibly TRBD2 for D (6 bases). CDR3 length: 18 residues. CDR1 is SGDLS, CDR2 YYNGEE, per germline. V gave up 1 base and J gave up 0 bases, with 17 bases separating them. The CDR3 bases are TGTGCCAGCAGCGTACAGCCGGAGGGTCCCAGCTCCTACAATGAGCAGTTCTTC. It encodes CASSVQPEGPSSYNEQFF.

The gene calls are TRBV19 and TRBJ1-6; the match to TRBD1 covers 9 bases. The CDR3 length is 13 residues. Germline lookup yields CDR1 LNHDA and CDR2 SQIVND (reference sequence). With V trimmed by 10 bases and J by 10 bases, 8 bases remained unmatched. Here the CDR3 reads CATRGQGNSPLHF. The CDR3 DNA is TGTGCCACCCGGGGACAGGGAAACTCACCCCTCCACTTT.

The rearrangement uses TRBV5-1 and TRBJ1-6, with D tentatively TRBD1 (6 bases). The germline V gene encodes CDR1 SGHRS and CDR2 YFSETQ. The CDR3 totals 14 residues. V was clipped by 4 bases and J by 8 bases, with 13 bases between them. The CDR3 DNA follows: TGCGCCAGCAGCCGGGACACGGTCGATTCACCCCTCCACTTT. The encoded protein is CASSRDTVDSPLHF.

The count of this clone is one. The V and J genes are TRBV6-5 and TRBJ1-1; D call uncertain. The V gene's germline CDR1 is MNHEY and CDR2 SVGAGI. This CDR3 is 13 amino acids long. V lost 6 bases to trimming and J lost 5 bases, with 13 bases between them. The CDR3 is CASRKNTGTEAFF. The CDR3 DNA sequence: TGTGCCAGCAGAAAGAACACGGGGACTGAAGCTTTCTTT.

The chain links TRBV3-1 (or the pseudogene TRBV3-2) to TRBJ2-3; 16 bases line up with TRBD2. CDR1 and CDR2 (germline): LGHDT, YNNKEL (reference sequence). The CDR3 is made up of 16 amino acids. Trimming took 4 bases from V and 6 from J; bases not matched to a gene: 4. CDR3: CASSPGTSGGEDTQYF. The CDR3 DNA reads as TGTGCCAGCAGCCCAGGGACTAGCGGGGGGGAGGATACGCAGTATTTT.

This clone has a single count. This sequence joins TRBV2 and TRBJ2-7; a possible D gene is TRBD1 (6 bases). The V gene lost 5 bases and the J gene lost 2 bases, with 16 bases spanning the gap. CDR3 length: 15 amino acids. Germline V gene data show CDR1 as SNHLY and CDR2 as FYNNEI. The CDR3 coding sequence is TGTGCCAGCAGTCCCCCCCAGGGGAGAACCTACGAGCAGTACTTC. It specifies CASSPPQGRTYEQYF.

The chain combines TRBV7-9 with TRBJ1-4, with a weak D call TRBD1 (6 bases). The ends were cut back, 2 bases at V and 5 bases at J, with 9 bases in the middle. CDR3 length equals 14 residues. The germline gives CDR1 SEHNR, CDR2 FQNEAQ (reference sequence). This CDR3 is CASSLYQGNEKLFF. The CDR3 DNA reads as TGTGCCAGCAGCTTATACCAGGGGAATGAAAAACTGTTTTTT. Based on the CDR3 plus reference TRBV7-9 and TRBJ1-4, the full variable domain is DTGVSQNPRHKITKRGQNVTFRCDPISEHNRLYWYRQTLGQGPEFLTYFQNEAQLEKSRLLSDRFSAERPKGSFSTLEIQRTEQGDSAMYLCASSLYQGNEKLFFGSGTQLSVL.

This clone has just a few counts. The CDR3 coding sequence is TGTGCCAGCAGTGACTCGGCGGGGGGCCTAGATACGCAGTATTTT. This translates into CASSDSAGGLDTQYF. V is TRBV6-4 and J is TRBJ2-3; TRBD2 matches 8 bases. In germline, CDR1 is MRHNA, CDR2 SNTAGT. CDR3 length: 15 amino acids. Trimming took 0 bases from V and 5 from J; bases not matched to a gene: 4.

The chain has TRBV11-2 and TRBJ2-7, with TRBD2 as a possible D gene (6 bases). Trimming shortened V by 5 bases and J by 7 bases, and 18 bases separated the two germline ends. Germline assignment: CDR1 SGHAT and CDR2 FQNNGV. This CDR3 contains 14 residues. This CDR3 reads CASSPLGGPREQYF. As DNA, the CDR3 is TGTGCCAGCAGCCCCCTTGGAGGGCCTCGGGAGCAGTACTTC.

This chain joins TRBV7-3 and TRBJ2-2; 8 nucleotides line up with TRBD1. The V gene end was trimmed by 5 bases and the J gene end by 5 bases; junction bases not matched to a gene: 13. The CDR3 sequence is 17 residues long. CDR1 and CDR2 from the germline V gene are SGHTA and FQGTGA. The CDR3 DNA reads as TGTGCCAGCAGCCGAAACGTCGGACAGGGTCAGACCGGGGAGCTGTTTTTT. Amino acids: CASSRNVGQGQTGELFF. The variable domain in full, with the rest retrieved from reference TRBV7-3 and TRBJ2-2, is GAGVSQTPSNKVTEKGKYVELRCDPISGHTALYWYRQSLGQGPEFLIYFQGTGAADDSGLPNDRFFAVRPEGSVSTLKIQRTERGDSAVYLCASSRNVGQGQTGELFFGEGSRLTVL.

The table lists this clone with a few counts. The CDR3 spells CASSLGVGEGSNQPQHF. The CDR3 DNA sequence: TGTGCCAGCAGCTTAGGGGTAGGGGAGGGAAGCAATCAGCCCCAGCATTTT. The chain is built from TRBV7-6 and TRBJ1-5, with D perhaps TRBD1 (5 bases). The CDR3 runs 17 residues. Trimming removed 1 base at V and 1 base at J, with 14 bases between. Germline CDR1 and CDR2: SGHVS and FNYEAQ.

The rearrangement joins TRBV19 to TRBJ1-4; D is undetermined. Germline V CDR1 and CDR2: LNHDA, SQIVND (reference sequence). The CDR3 is 14 amino acids. V lost 2 bases and J lost 5, with 9 bases in between. The DNA of the CDR3 is TGTGCCAGTAGTATATCCCCAGGAAATGAAAAACTGTTTTTT. It translates to CASSISPGNEKLFF.

The genes are TRBV5-4 and TRBJ1-1, with no clear D. CDR3 length: 13 residues. The germline CDR1 and CDR2 sequences are SGHNT and YYREEE (reference sequence). V lost 4 bases, J lost 1 base, and 8 bases lay in between. The CDR3 loop is CASSLAPNTEAFF. The CDR3 DNA follows: TGTGCCAGCAGCCTAGCCCCGAACACTGAAGCTTTCTTT. Filled out from reference TRBV5-4 and TRBJ1-1, the complete variable domain reads ETGVTQSPTHLIKTRGQQVTLRCSSQSGHNTVSWYQQALGQGPQFIFQYYREEENGRGNFPPRFSGLQFPNYSSELNVNALELDDSALYLCASSLAPNTEAFFGQGTRLTVV.